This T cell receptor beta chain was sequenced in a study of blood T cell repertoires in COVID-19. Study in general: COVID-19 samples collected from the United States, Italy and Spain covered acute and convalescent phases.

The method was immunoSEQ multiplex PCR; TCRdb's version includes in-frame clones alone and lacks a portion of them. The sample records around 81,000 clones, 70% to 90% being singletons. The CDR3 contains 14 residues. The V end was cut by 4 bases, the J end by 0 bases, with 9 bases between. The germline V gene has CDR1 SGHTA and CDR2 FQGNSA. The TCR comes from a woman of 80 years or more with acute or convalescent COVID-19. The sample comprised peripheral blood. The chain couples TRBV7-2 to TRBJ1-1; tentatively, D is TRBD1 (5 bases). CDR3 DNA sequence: TGTGCCAGCAGCTCCGGGGGGGTGAACACTGAAGCTTTCTTT. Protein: CASSSGGVNTEAFF.